This T cell receptor beta chain was obtained from a study of CD8+ T cells in alopecia areata. Whole-study findings and limits: For patients receiving tofacitinib, scalp clonality and expanded CD8+ clones among the top 100 significantly decreased. Across lesional scalp, and particularly alopecia totalis/universalis, clonality surpassed that of normal scalp. Whereas mice showed it more clearly, TCR sharing across patients was murkier, possibly because of HLA. With tofacitinib ongoing, many expanded lesional clones persisted in both scalp and blood.

The sample's treatment: oral pan-JAK inhibitor, 5-10 mg twice daily. After isolation, RNA underwent reverse transcription to generate cDNA as the sequencing template. Some clones are missing from TCRdb's copy, which holds only in-frame ones; the method was immunoSEQ multiplex PCR. The table has some 150,000 clones, approximately 59% seen once. As to this clone: What it binds is not known.

Specimen: CD4+ T cells sorted from blood, collected at approximately week 55, from a patient treated with tofacitinib. The receptor was derived from a human donor with alopecia areata.

CDR3 residues: CASSLVRSGFNEQFF. CDR3 nucleotide sequence: TGTGCCAGCAGCTTAGTTCGGTCAGGTTTCAATGAGCAGTTCTTC. The chain recombines TRBV7-9 with TRBJ2-1, with D hard to call. The germline V gene has CDR1 SEHNR and CDR2 FQNEAQ (reference sequence). V gave up 1 base and J gave up 6 bases, with 13 bases separating them. The CDR3 consists of 15 residues. Combining the CDR3 with reference TRBV7-9 and TRBJ2-1 gives the whole variable domain DTGVSQNPRHKITKRGQNVTFRCDPISEHNRLYWYRQTLGQGPEFLTYFQNEAQLEKSRLLSDRFSAERPKGSFSTLEIQRTEQGDSAMYLCASSLVRSGFNEQFFGPGTRLTVL.